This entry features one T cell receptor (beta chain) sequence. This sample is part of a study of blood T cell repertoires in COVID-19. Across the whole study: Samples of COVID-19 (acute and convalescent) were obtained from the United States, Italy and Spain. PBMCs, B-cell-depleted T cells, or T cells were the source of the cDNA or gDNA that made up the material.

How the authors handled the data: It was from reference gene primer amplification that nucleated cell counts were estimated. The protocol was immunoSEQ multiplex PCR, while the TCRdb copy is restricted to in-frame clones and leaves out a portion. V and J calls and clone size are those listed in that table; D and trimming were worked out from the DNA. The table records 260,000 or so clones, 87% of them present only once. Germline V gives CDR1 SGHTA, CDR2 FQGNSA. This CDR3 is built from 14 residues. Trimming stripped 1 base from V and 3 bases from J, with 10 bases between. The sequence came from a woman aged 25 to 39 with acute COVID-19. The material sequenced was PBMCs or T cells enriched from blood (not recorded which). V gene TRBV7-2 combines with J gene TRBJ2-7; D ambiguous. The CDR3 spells CASSLDGILYEQYF. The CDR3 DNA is TGTGCCAGCAGCTTAGACGGTATCCTCTACGAGCAGTACTTC.